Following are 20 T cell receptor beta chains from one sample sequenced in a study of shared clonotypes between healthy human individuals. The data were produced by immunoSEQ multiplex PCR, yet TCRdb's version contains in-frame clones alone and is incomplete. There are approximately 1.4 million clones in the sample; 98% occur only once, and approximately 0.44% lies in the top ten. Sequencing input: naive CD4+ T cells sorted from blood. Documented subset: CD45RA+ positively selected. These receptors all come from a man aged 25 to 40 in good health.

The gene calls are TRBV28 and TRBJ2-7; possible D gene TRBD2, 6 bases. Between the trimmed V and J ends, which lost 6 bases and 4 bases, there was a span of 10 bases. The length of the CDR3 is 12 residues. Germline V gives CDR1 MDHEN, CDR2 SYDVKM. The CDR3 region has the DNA TGTGCCAGCAGGACTAGTGCGTACGAGCAGTACTTC. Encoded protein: CASRTSAYEQYF.

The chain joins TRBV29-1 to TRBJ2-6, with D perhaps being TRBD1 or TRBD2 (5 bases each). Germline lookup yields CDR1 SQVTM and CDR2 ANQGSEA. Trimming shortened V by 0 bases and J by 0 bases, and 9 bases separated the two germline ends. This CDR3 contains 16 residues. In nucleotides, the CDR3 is TGCAGCGTTGAAGAGGGACCCACCTCTGGGGCCAACGTCCTGACTTTC. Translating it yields CSVEEGPTSGANVLTF. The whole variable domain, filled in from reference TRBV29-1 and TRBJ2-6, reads SAVISQKPSRDICQRGTSLTIQCQVDSQVTMMFWYRQQPGQSLTLIATANQGSEATYESGFVIDKFPISRPNLTFSTLTVSNMSPEDSSIYLCSVEEGPTSGANVLTFGAGSRLTVL.

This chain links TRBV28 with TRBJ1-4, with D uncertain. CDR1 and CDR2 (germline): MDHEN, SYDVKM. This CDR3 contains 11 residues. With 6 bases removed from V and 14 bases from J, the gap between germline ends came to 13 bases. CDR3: CASSHVTGLFF. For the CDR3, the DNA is TGTGCCAGCAGCCACGTAACTGGGCTGTTTTTT.

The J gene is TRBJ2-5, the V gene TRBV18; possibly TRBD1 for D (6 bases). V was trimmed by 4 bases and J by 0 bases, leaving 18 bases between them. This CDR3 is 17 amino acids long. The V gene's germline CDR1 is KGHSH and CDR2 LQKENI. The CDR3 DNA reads TGTGCCAGCTCACAACTCGGGACACCAAAAAACCAAGAGACCCAGTACTTC. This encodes CASSQLGTPKNQETQYF.

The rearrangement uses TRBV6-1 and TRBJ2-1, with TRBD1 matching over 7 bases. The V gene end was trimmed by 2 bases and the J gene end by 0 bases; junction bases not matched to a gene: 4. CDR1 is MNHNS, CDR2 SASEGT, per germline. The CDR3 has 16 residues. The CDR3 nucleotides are TGTGCCAGCAGTGAACGGGGACAGAGCTCCTACAATGAGCAGTTCTTC. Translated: CASSERGQSSYNEQFF.

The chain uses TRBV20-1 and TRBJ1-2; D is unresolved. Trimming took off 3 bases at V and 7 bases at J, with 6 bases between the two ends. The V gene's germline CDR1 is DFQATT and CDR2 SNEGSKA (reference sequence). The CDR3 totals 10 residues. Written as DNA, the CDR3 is TGCAGTGCTAGTGTGGGTGGCTACACCTTC. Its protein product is CSASVGGYTF.

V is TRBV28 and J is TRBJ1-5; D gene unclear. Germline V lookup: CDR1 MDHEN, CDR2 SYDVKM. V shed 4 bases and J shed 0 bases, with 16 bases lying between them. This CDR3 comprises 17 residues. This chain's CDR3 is CASSSPMGQYSNQPQHF. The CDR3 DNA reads TGTGCCAGCAGTTCCCCGATGGGCCAGTATAGCAATCAGCCCCAGCATTTT.

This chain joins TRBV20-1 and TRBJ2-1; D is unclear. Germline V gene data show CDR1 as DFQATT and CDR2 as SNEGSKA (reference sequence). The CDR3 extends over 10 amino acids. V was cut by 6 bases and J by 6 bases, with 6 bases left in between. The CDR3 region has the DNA TGCAGTGCATTAATCAATGAGCAGTTCTTC. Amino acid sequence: CSALINEQFF.

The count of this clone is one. The CDR3 spells CASSATGVSYNEQFF. CDR3 nucleotides: TGTGCCAGCAGCGCGACCGGGGTCTCCTACAATGAGCAGTTCTTC. The chain couples TRBV7-3 to TRBJ2-1; D may be TRBD2 (5 bases). Per the germline V gene, CDR1 is SGHTA and CDR2 is FQGTGA. The CDR3 consists of 15 residues. Trimming took 5 bases from V and 0 from J, leaving 11 bases between them.

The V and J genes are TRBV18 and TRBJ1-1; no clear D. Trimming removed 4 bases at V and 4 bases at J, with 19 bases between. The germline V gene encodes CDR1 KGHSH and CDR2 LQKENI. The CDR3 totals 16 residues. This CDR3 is CASSREEGSWTTEAFF. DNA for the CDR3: TGTGCCAGCTCACGCGAGGAAGGCAGTTGGACCACTGAAGCTTTCTTT. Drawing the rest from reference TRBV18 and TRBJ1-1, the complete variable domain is NAGVMQNPRHLVRRRGQEARLRCSPMKGHSHVYWYRQLPEEGLKFMVYLQKENIIDESGMPKERFSAEFPKEGPSILRIQQVVRGDSAAYFCASSREEGSWTTEAFFGQGTRLTVV.

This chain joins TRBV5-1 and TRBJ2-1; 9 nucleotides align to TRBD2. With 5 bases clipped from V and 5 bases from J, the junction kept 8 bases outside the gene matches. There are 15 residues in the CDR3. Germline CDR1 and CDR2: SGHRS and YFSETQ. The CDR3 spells CASSTGTSINNEQFF. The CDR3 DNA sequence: TGCGCCAGCAGTACCGGGACTAGCATAAACAATGAGCAGTTCTTC.

The CDR3 sequence: CASSVLAGLDTQYF. The CDR3 DNA reads TGTGCCAGCAGCGTTTTAGCGGGGCTGGATACGCAGTATTTT. The chain is built from TRBV9 and TRBJ2-3; 8 bases fit TRBD2. The ends lost 2 bases at V and 6 bases at J; junction bases unmatched: 5. CDR1 is SGDLS and CDR2 is YYNGEE in the germline V gene. CDR3 length: 14 amino acids.

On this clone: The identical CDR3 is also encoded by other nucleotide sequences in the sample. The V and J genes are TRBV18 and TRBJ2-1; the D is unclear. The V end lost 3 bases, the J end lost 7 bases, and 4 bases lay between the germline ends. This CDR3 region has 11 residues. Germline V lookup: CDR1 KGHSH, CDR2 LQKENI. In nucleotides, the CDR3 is TGTGCCAGCTCACCCAAGAATGAGCAGTTCTTC. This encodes CASSPKNEQFF. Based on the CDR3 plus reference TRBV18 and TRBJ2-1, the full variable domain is NAGVMQNPRHLVRRRGQEARLRCSPMKGHSHVYWYRQLPEEGLKFMVYLQKENIIDESGMPKERFSAEFPKEGPSILRIQQVVRGDSAAYFCASSPKNEQFFGPGTRLTVL.

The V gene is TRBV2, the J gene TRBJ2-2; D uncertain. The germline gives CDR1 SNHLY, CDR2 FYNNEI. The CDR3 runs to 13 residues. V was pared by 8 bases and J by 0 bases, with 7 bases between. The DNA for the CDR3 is TGTGCCAGCTCCCTAACGAACACCGGGGAGCTGTTTTTT. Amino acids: CASSLTNTGELFF.

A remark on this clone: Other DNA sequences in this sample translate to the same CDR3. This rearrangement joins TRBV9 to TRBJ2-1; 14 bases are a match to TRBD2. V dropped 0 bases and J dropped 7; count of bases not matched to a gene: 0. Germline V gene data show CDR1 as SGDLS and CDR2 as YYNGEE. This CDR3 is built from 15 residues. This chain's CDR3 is CASSVGTSGGNEQFF. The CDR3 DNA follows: TGTGCCAGCAGCGTAGGGACTAGCGGGGGGAATGAGCAGTTCTTC.

The CDR3 reads CSVRGVGQIQETQYF. The CDR3 DNA is TGCAGCGTTCGTGGTGTGGGACAGATTCAAGAGACCCAGTACTTC. The chain combines TRBV29-1 with TRBJ2-5; 7 bases map to TRBD1. Germline CDR1 SQVTM, CDR2 ANQGSEA. The CDR3 has 15 amino acids. Trimming removed 5 bases from V and 2 bases from J; junction bases left unmatched: 11.

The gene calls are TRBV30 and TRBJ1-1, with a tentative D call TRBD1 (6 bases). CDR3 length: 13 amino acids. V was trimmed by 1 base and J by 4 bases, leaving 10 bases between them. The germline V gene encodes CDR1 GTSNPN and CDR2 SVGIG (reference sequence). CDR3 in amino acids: CAWSEGGSTEAFF. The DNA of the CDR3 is TGTGCCTGGAGTGAAGGGGGATCCACTGAAGCTTTCTTT.

The CDR3 sequence is CASSFNTGELFF. The CDR3 DNA follows: TGTGCCAGCAGCTTTAACACCGGGGAGCTGTTTTTT. The rearrangement uses TRBV6-1 and TRBJ2-2, with unresolved D. V shed 6 bases and J shed 2 bases, with 4 bases lying between them. This CDR3 has 12 residues. The germline gives CDR1 MNHNS, CDR2 SASEGT.

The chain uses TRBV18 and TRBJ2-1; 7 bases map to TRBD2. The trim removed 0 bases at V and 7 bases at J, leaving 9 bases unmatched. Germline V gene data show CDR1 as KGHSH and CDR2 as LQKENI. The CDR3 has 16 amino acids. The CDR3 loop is CASSPPLLAAANEQFF. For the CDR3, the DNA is TGTGCCAGCTCACCACCGTTGCTAGCGGCAGCAAATGAGCAGTTCTTC.

The CDR3: CASSVVTGGLTEAFF. The CDR3 DNA reads TGTGCCAGCAGCGTAGTGACAGGGGGGCTCACTGAAGCTTTCTTT. The V and J genes are TRBV9 and TRBJ1-1; 9 nucleotides match TRBD1. The trim removed 0 bases at V and 4 bases at J, leaving 4 bases unmatched. The germline V gene has CDR1 SGDLS and CDR2 YYNGEE. The CDR3 length is 15 residues.